The 10 T cell receptor beta chains in this list originate from one sample, sequenced in a study of T cells after yellow fever vaccination. One entry per CDR3 protein results from TCRdb running MiXCR on the 5' RACE reads. The sample comprises a few hundred thousand distinct CDR3 sequences, roughly 3.9% of which are singletons, and about 22% rests with the top ten. Sequencing used PBMCs, obtained 5 days after the yellow fever booster vaccination. All receptors derive from a young man who received the YFV17D yellow fever vaccine.

This clonotype was detected only a few times. The CDR3 here is CASSPSPGGYTF. CDR3 DNA sequence: TGTGCCAGCAGCCCTAGTCCGGGGGGCTACACCTTC. The rearrangement joins TRBV12-3 or TRBV12-4 to TRBJ1-2, with no clear D. V was trimmed by 6 bases and J by 8 bases, leaving 13 bases between them. The CDR3 has 12 residues.

This clonotype was recorded many times. The rearrangement joins TRBV6-2 or TRBV6-3 to TRBJ1-4; TRBD1 aligns across 7 bases. V shed 2 bases and J 5 bases; nucleotides not matched to a gene: 5. The CDR3 is 15 amino acids. CDR1 and CDR2 from the germline V gene are MNHEY and SVGEGT. CDR3 bases: TGTGCCAGCAGTTACGAGGACAGGAGGAATGAAAAACTGTTTTTT. Protein sequence: CASSYEDRRNEKLFF.

The chain employs TRBV3-1 and TRBJ2-3, with 7 bases aligning to TRBD1. After removal of 4 bases from V and 0 bases from J, the junction contained 7 bases not matched to a gene. CDR3 length: 16 amino acids. Germline-derived CDR1 and CDR2 are LGHDT and YNNKEL (reference sequence). The CDR3 coding sequence is TGTGCCAGCAGCCCGCTAGGGACAGAGAGCACAGATACGCAGTATTTT. Its translation: CASSPLGTESTDTQYF.

This clonotype was seen only a few times. The V and J genes are TRBV2 and TRBJ1-6; D may be TRBD1 (6 bases). V shed 4 bases and J shed 7 bases, with 11 bases lying between them. This CDR3 is built from 14 residues. CDR1 SNHLY and CDR2 FYNNEI come from the germline V gene. CDR3 protein: CASSGGGRNSPLHF. The CDR3 DNA follows: TGTGCCAGCAGTGGAGGGGGACGGAATTCACCCCTCCACTTT.

The table lists this clonotype with many counts. The J gene is TRBJ1-2, the V gene TRBV9; no firm D call. The CDR3 consists of 16 residues. The germline V gene has CDR1 SGDLS and CDR2 YYNGEE. Trimming cost V 0 bases and J 5 bases, with 17 bases left between them. Written as DNA, the CDR3 is TGTGCCAGCAGCGTAGAATATCCGGAGGGCCGTTATGGCTACACCTTC. As protein: CASSVEYPEGRYGYTF.

The V and J genes are TRBV28 and TRBJ2-1, with TRBD1 matching over 8 bases. V lost 7 bases and J lost 7; bases outside the gene matches: 3. The germline CDR1 and CDR2 sequences are MDHEN and SYDVKM. The CDR3 runs 12 residues. The CDR3 loop is CASITGGNEQFF. The CDR3 DNA follows: TGTGCCAGCATTACAGGGGGGAATGAGCAGTTCTTC.

This clonotype turned up a few times. The chain combines TRBV5-4 with TRBJ2-2; 9 bases are a match to TRBD1. The trim removed 4 bases at V and 6 bases at J, leaving 13 bases unmatched. This CDR3 is built from 17 residues. CDR1 and CDR2 (germline): SGHNT, YYREEE (reference sequence). The CDR3 spells CASSEPGTGKAAGELFF. CDR3 DNA: TGTGCCAGCAGCGAACCCGGGACAGGGAAGGCTGCCGGGGAGCTGTTTTTT.

This clonotype came up many times. The chain joins TRBV24-1 to TRBJ1-6; possible D gene TRBD1, 5 bases. The V end was cut by 5 bases, the J end by 5 bases, with 9 bases between. The CDR3 runs 14 residues. Germline CDR1 and CDR2: KGHDR and SFDVKD. For the CDR3, the DNA is TGTGCCACCAGTGTTGCCAGGGATAATTCACCCCTCCACTTT. It translates to CATSVARDNSPLHF.

This chain connects TRBV2 to TRBJ1-5, with a weak D call TRBD1 (5 bases). The CDR3 extends over 16 amino acids. V gave up 2 bases and J gave up 7 bases, with 18 bases separating them. In germline, CDR1 is SNHLY, CDR2 FYNNEI. CDR3 protein: CASSELGQGLRQPQHF. DNA of the CDR3: TGTGCCAGCAGTGAACTGGGGCAGGGTCTTCGGCAGCCCCAGCATTTT.

This clonotype was counted many times. The chain employs TRBV5-1 and TRBJ1-1, with TRBD1 matching over 7 bases. Germline loops: CDR1 SGHRS, CDR2 YFSETQ. The CDR3 covers 15 residues. The J segment lost 1 base and the V segment lost 0 bases, leaving 3 bases of the junction unmatched. The CDR3: CASSLGGTANTEAFF. In nucleotides, the CDR3 is TGCGCCAGCAGCTTGGGAGGGACAGCGAACACTGAAGCTTTCTTT.